This T cell receptor beta chain was observed in a study of T cell responses to AZD1222 COVID-19 vaccine. The count of this clone is one. TCRdb's copy holds only in-frame clones and misses some; the assay was immunoSEQ multiplex PCR. The sample shows nearly 110,000 clones, around nine tenths of them seen only once. Germline loops: CDR1 MNHNY, CDR2 SVGAGI (reference sequence). The CDR3 runs 15 residues. Trimming cost V 0 bases and J 0 bases, with 8 bases left between them. This TCR derives from an adult in good health. The chain employs TRBV6-6 and TRBJ1-2, with D possibly matching TRBD1 (5 bases). Sample: peripheral blood, taken on day 0 of AZD1222 vaccination. The CDR3 bases are TGTGCCAGCAGTTACTCCCGGGACTCTAACTATGGCTACACCTTC. This gives the protein CASSYSRDSNYGYTF.